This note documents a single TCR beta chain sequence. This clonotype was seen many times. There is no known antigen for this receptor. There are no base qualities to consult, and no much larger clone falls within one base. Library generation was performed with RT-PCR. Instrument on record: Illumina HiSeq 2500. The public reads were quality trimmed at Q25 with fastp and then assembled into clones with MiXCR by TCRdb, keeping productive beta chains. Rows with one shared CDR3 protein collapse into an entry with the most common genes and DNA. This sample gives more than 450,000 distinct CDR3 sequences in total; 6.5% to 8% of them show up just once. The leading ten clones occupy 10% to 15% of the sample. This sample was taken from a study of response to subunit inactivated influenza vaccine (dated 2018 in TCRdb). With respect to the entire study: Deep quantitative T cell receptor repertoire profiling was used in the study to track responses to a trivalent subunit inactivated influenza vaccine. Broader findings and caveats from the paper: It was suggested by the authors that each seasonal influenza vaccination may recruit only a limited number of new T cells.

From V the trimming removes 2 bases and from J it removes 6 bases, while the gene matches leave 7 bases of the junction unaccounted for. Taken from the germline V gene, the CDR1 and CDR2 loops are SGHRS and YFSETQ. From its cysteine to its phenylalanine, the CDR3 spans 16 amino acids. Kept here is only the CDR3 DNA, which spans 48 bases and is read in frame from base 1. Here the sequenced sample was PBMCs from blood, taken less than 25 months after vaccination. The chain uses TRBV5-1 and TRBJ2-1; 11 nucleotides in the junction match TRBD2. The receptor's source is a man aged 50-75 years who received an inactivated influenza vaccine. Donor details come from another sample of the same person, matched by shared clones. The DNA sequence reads TGCGCCAGCAGCTTCACTAGCGGGGGCCCGGGCAATGAGCAGTTCTTC. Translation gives CASSFTSGGPGNEQFF. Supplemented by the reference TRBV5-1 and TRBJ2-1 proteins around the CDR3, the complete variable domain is KAGVTQTPRYLIKTRGQQVTLSCSPISGHRSVSWYQQTPGQGLQFLFEYFSETQRNKGNFPGRFSGRQFSNSRSEMNVSTLELGDSALYLCASSFTSGGPGNEQFFGPGTRLTVL.